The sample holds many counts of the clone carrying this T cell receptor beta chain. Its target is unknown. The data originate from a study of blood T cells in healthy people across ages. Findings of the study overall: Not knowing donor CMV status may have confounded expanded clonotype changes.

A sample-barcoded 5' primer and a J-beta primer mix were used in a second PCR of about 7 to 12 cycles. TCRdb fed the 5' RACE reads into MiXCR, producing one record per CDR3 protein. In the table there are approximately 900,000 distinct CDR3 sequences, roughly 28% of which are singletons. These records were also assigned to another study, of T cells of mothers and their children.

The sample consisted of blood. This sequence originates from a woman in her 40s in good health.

For the CDR3, the DNA is TGTGCCAGCGCAACATGGGACAGTATGACAAATGAGCAGTTCTTC. Amino acids: CASATWDSMTNEQFF. The gene calls are TRBV18 and TRBJ2-1; 7 nucleotides align to TRBD1. Germline V gene data show CDR1 as KGHSH and CDR2 as LQKENI. CDR3 length: 15 amino acids. Losses at the gene ends were 8 bases for V and 7 bases for J; bases not matched to a gene: 14.